One sample yielded the 10 T cell receptor beta chains listed below, sequenced in a study of OX40 agonist ivuxolimab in advanced cancers. Assay: immunoSEQ multiplex PCR; the TCRdb copy retains only in-frame clones and omits some. In the table there are approximately 20,000 clones, 86% of which are singletons. Sequenced material: CD4+ or CD8+ T cells sorted from blood, taken in a trial of the OX40 agonist ivuxolimab. These receptor sequences come from an adult with an advanced solid tumor such as melanoma, head and neck, liver or kidney cancer.

This chain connects TRBV4-2 to TRBJ1-1; maybe TRBD1 (5 bases). The CDR3 consists of 17 residues. CDR1 LGHNA and CDR2 YNFKEQ come from the germline V gene. Trimming cost V 0 bases and J 6 bases, with 20 bases left between them. The CDR3 DNA sequence: TGTGCCAGCAGCCAAGAAGGAATGAGGGGCCCCGGACCTGAAGCTTTCTTT. This codes for CASSQEGMRGPGPEAFF.

The rearrangement joins TRBV7-6 to TRBJ2-5; D is ambiguous. V gave up 5 bases and J gave up 4 bases, with 11 bases separating them. The CDR3 contains 13 residues. Germline CDR1 and CDR2: SGHVS and FNYEAQ. CDR3: CASSLRTGETQYF. The DNA of the CDR3 is TGTGCCAGCAGCCTTAGGACGGGAGAGACCCAGTACTTC.

This clone was observed a few times. This chain uses TRBV4-3 with TRBJ2-3, with 8 bases identical to TRBD2. The length of the CDR3 is 13 residues. Germline trimming cut 4 bases from V and 9 bases from J; bases unmatched to any gene: 6. Germline V lookup: CDR1 LGHNA, CDR2 YSLEER. The CDR3 coding sequence is TGCGCCAGCAGCCCGCGGGGGGCGGAGACGCAGTATTTT. This translates into CASSPRGAETQYF.

The chain employs TRBV19 and TRBJ1-2; D gene unclear. V shed 3 bases and J shed 4 bases, with 12 bases lying between them. In germline, CDR1 is LNHDA, CDR2 SQIVND (reference sequence). This CDR3 region has 14 residues. For the CDR3, the DNA is TGTGCCAGTAGTATCCCGGGGAAACCCTATGGCTACACCTTC. This sequence encodes CASSIPGKPYGYTF. Based on the CDR3 plus reference TRBV19 and TRBJ1-2, the full variable domain is DGGITQSPKYLFRKEGQNVTLSCEQNLNHDAMYWYRQDPGQGLRLIYYSQIVNDFQKGDIAEGYSVSREKKESFPLTVTSAQKNPTAFYLCASSIPGKPYGYTFGSGTRLTVV.

About this clone: The limits of the CDR3 on the DNA are not certain, so only TCRdb's listed CDR3 is given. The chain joins TRBV10-1 to TRBJ1-5. Germline CDR1 WNHNN, CDR2 SYGVQD (reference sequence). Both ends counted, the CDR3 spans 13 residues. CDR3 sequence: CASSGRDLSPSIF.

This chain links TRBV18 with TRBJ1-2; 8 bases align to TRBD1. Germline values: CDR1 KGHSH, CDR2 LQKENI. V was clipped by 8 bases and J by 3 bases; unmatched bases: 8. The CDR3 runs to 14 residues. The CDR3 nucleotides are TGTGCCAGCACAATTACGGGACAGGACTATGGCTACACCTTC. It encodes CASTITGQDYGYTF. Based on the CDR3 plus reference TRBV18 and TRBJ1-2, the full variable domain is NAGVMQNPRHLVRRRGQEARLRCSPMKGHSHVYWYRQLPEEGLKFMVYLQKENIIDESGMPKERFSAEFPKEGPSILRIQQVVRGDSAAYFCASTITGQDYGYTFGSGTRLTVV.

V is TRBV29-1 and J is TRBJ2-3; D may correspond to TRBD1 or TRBD2 (5 bases each). The CDR3 covers 14 residues. Trimming cost V 5 bases and J 4 bases, with 16 bases left between them. Germline assignment: CDR1 SQVTM and CDR2 ANQGSEA. The CDR3 DNA follows: TGCAGCGTTTCACGACGGGGCGGCCCAGATACGCAGTATTTT. This translates into CSVSRRGGPDTQYF.

V gene TRBV9 combines with J gene TRBJ1-2; D might be TRBD1 (5 bases). Germline V gene data show CDR1 as SGDLS and CDR2 as YYNGEE. V was clipped by 0 bases and J by 0 bases, with 9 bases between them. This CDR3 region has 15 residues. The CDR3 is CASSVEAGANYGYTF. CDR3 DNA sequence: TGTGCCAGCAGCGTAGAAGCGGGGGCTAACTATGGCTACACCTTC.

V usage is TRBV5-6 and J usage is TRBJ1-2; 7 nucleotides match TRBD1. CDR1 SGHDT and CDR2 YYEEEE come from the germline V gene. CDR3 size: 14 residues. Germline trimming cut 5 bases from V and 5 bases from J; bases unmatched to any gene: 9. The CDR3 coding sequence is TGTGCCAGCAGACGGACGACAGGGACTTATGGCTACACCTTC. Residues: CASRRTTGTYGYTF.

V and J are TRBV5-6 and TRBJ2-3; D uncertain. The germline V gene encodes CDR1 SGHDT and CDR2 YYEEEE. This CDR3 comprises 12 residues. The V and J ends lost 2 bases and 4 bases respectively, with 5 bases between them. The CDR3 is CASSLWADTQYF. DNA of the CDR3: TGTGCCAGCAGCTTATGGGCAGATACGCAGTATTTT.